This TCR beta chain was captured by sequencing in a study of PD-1 blockade in classical Hodgkin lymphoma. Trimming removed 5 bases at V and 3 bases at J, with 15 bases between. CDR3 length: 14 amino acids. Germline V lookup: CDR1 SGHRS, CDR2 YFSETQ. Time point noted: cycle 4 day 1 (C4D1), after 6 weeks of nivolumab. Relapse after autologous stem cell transplantation occurred in every patient, and brentuximab vedotin exposure varied. Patients had relapsed/refractory classical Hodgkin lymphoma with complete response, partial response or progressive disease as best response. Only in-frame clones appear in the TCRdb table, and some are missing; sequencing was by immunoSEQ multiplex PCR. Among some 90,000 clones, 83% were seen once, and the ten largest hold over 15%.

The sample in question was peripheral blood mononuclear cells (PBMCs), obtained before the fourth cycle of nivolumab. This sequence joins TRBV5-1 and TRBJ2-7; D unclear. The receptor was derived from a human donor with classical Hodgkin lymphoma. CDR3 in amino acids: CASRREPDRYEQYF. CDR3 sequence (DNA): TGCGCCAGCAGACGTGAACCCGACCGCTACGAGCAGTACTTC.